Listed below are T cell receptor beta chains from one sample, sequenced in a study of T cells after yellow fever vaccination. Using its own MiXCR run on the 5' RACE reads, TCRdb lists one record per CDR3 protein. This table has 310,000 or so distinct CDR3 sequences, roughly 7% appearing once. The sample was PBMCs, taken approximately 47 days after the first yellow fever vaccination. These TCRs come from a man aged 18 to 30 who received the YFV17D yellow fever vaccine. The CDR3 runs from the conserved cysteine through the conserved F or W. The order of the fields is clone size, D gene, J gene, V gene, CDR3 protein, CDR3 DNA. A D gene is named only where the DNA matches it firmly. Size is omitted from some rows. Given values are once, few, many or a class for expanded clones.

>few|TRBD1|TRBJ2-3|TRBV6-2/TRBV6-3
CASSLRDRVLDTQYF
TGTGCCAGCAGTCTCCGGGACAGGGTCTTGGATACGCAGTATTTT
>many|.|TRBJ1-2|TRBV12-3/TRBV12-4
CASSLTWSGGYTF
TGTGCCAGCAGTTTAACCTGGTCGGGTGGCTACACCTTC
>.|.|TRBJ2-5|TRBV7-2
CASRTGYQETQYF
TGTGCCAGCAGAACAGGGTACCAAGAGACCCAGTACTTC
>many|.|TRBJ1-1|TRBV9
CASSVVAVGTEAFF
TGTGCCAGCAGCGTAGTAGCTGTGGGCACTGAAGCTTTCTTT
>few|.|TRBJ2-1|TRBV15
CATSRGGAPYNEQFF
TGTGCCACCAGCAGAGGGGGGGCGCCCTACAATGAGCAGTTCTTC
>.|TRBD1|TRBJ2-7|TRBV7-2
CASTSGQHYEQYF
TGTGCCAGCACCTCGGGACAGCACTACGAGCAGTACTTC
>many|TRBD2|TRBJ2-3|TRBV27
CASGLVRGGPGTQYF
TGTGCCAGCGGTCTGGTGCGGGGGGGGCCTGGGACGCAGTATTTT
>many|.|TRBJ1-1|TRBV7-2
CASSPGTHTEAFF
TGTGCCAGCAGCCCCGGGACGCACACTGAAGCTTTCTTT
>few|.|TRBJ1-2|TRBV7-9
CASSLQGAEANYGYTF
TGTGCCAGCAGCTTACAGGGAGCCGAAGCTAACTATGGCTACACCTTC
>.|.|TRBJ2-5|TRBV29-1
CSVPASTETQYF
TGCAGCGTCCCGGCGAGTACCGAGACCCAGTACTTC
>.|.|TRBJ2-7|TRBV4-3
CASSHGLSSYEQYF
TGCGCCAGCAGCCACGGACTATCGTCCTACGAGCAGTACTTC
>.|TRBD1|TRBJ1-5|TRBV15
CATSSRRAGGYNQPQHF
TGTGCCACCAGCAGCCGACGGGCAGGGGGTTACAATCAGCCCCAGCATTTT
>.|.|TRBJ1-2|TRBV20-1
CSARDPRGAYGEADYGYTF
TGCAGTGCTAGAGATCCCAGAGGCGCTTATGGAGAAGCTGATTATGGCTACACCTTC
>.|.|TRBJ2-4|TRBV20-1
CSASGVAKNIQYF
TGCAGTGCTAGCGGGGTAGCCAAAAACATTCAGTACTTC
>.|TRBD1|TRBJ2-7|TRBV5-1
CASSPGQTEQYF
TGCGCCAGCAGCCCGGGACAGACCGAGCAGTACTTC
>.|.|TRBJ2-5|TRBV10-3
CAISEGARVKTQYF
TGTGCCATCAGTGAGGGGGCGCGGGTAAAGACCCAGTACTTC
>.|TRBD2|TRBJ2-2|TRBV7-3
CASSLTGGGGPFGELFF
TGTGCCAGCAGCTTAACAGGTGGCGGGGGGCCTTTCGGGGAGCTGTTTTTT
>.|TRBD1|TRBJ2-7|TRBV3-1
CASSPNPTGVHEQYF
TGTGCCAGCAGCCCTAACCCTACAGGGGTTCACGAGCAGTACTTC
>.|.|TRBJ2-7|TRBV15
CATSRAGDGYERYF
TGTGCCACCAGCAGAGCGGGGGATGGGTACGAGCGGTACTTC
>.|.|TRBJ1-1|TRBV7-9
CASSFWALNTEAFF
TGTGCCAGCAGCTTTTGGGCCTTGAACACTGAAGCTTTCTTT
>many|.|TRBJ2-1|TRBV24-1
CATSGPTGGPRGNEQFF
TGTGCCACCAGTGGTCCCACGGGGGGCCCTCGGGGGAATGAGCAGTTCTTC
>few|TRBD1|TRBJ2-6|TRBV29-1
CSAPPGQSFSGANVLTF
TGCAGCGCCCCCCCGGGACAGTCCTTCTCTGGGGCCAACGTCCTGACTTTC
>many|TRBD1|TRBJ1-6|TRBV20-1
CSARDRNSPLHF
TGCAGTGCTCGGGACAGAAATTCACCCCTCCACTTT
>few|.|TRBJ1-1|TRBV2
CASRYGSLYTEAFF
TGTGCCAGCAGGTACGGGTCGCTCTACACTGAAGCTTTCTTT
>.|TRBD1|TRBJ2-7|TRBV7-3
CASSLSGTGGYEQYF
TGTGCCAGCAGCTTGTCCGGGACAGGGGGCTACGAGCAGTACTTC
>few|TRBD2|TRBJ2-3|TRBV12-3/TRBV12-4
CASSESGGGTDTQYF
TGTGCCAGCAGTGAGTCCGGGGGGGGGACAGATACGCAGTATTTT
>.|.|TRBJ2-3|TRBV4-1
CASSPPARGDTQYF
TGCGCCAGCAGCCCTCCCGCCAGGGGAGATACGCAGTATTTT
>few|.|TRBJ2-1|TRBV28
CASNRGFGYNEQFF
TGTGCCAGCAATCGAGGCTTCGGGTACAATGAGCAGTTCTTC
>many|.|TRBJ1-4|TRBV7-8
CASSGGRNEKLFF
TGTGCCAGCAGCGGGGGACGAAATGAAAAACTGTTTTTT
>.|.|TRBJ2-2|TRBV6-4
CASRQGAEGTGELFF
TGTGCCAGCAGGCAGGGTGCCGAGGGCACCGGGGAGCTGTTTTTT
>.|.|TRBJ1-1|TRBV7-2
CASSSSLDRNTEAFF
TGTGCCAGCAGCTCCTCGCTGGATAGGAACACTGAAGCTTTCTTT
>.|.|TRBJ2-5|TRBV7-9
CASSFLPGVQETQYF
TGTGCCAGCAGCTTCCTTCCAGGGGTGCAAGAGACCCAGTACTTC
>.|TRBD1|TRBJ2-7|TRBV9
CASSVGIGTGFVEQYF
TGTGCCAGCAGCGTAGGAATCGGGACAGGGTTTGTCGAGCAGTACTTC
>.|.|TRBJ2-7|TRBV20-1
CSAIDPGPSYEQYF
TGCAGTGCTATAGACCCCGGTCCTTCCTACGAGCAGTACTTC
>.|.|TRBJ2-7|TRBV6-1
CASSEWSEQYF
TGTGCCAGCAGTGAATGGAGCGAGCAGTACTTC
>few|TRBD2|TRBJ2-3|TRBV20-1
CSAGLSGGSTDTQYF
TGCAGTGCTGGCCTTAGCGGGGGGTCCACAGATACGCAGTATTTT
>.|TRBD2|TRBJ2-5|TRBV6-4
CASSATTSGVETQYF
TGTGCCAGCAGCGCTACGACTAGCGGGGTGGAGACCCAGTACTTC
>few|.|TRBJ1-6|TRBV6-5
CASSYSRQSTNSPLHF
TGTGCCAGCAGTTACTCGAGGCAGTCAACTAATTCACCCCTCCACTTT
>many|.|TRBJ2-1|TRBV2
CASSEVGEQFF
TGTGCCAGCAGTGAAGTCGGGGAGCAGTTCTTC
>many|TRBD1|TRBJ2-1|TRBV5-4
CASSKGQGLYNEQFF
TGTGCCAGCAGCAAGGGACAGGGTTTGTACAATGAGCAGTTCTTC
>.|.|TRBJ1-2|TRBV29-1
CSVDPLNGYTF
TGCAGCGTTGATCCTCTTAATGGCTACACCTTC
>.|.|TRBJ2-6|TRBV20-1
CSARDRSGANVLTF
TGCAGTGCTAGAGATCGATCTGGGGCCAACGTCCTGACTTTC
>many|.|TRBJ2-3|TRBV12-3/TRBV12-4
CASSLSAGLTDTQYF
TGTGCCAGCAGTTTAAGTGCGGGCCTCACAGATACGCAGTATTTT
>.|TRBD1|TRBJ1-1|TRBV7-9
CASSEGDRVNTEAFF
TGTGCCAGCAGCGAAGGGGACAGGGTCAACACTGAAGCTTTCTTT
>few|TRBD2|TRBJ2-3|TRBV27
CASSLNGAGSTDTQYF
TGTGCCAGCAGTTTAAACGGAGCGGGGAGCACAGATACGCAGTATTTT
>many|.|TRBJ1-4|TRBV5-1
CASSLDSGEKLFF
TGCGCCAGCAGCTTGGATTCGGGGGAAAAACTGTTTTTT
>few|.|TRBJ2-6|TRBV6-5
CASSYSSRRDSGANVLTF
TGTGCCAGCAGTTACTCTAGTCGACGCGACTCTGGGGCCAACGTCCTGACTTTC